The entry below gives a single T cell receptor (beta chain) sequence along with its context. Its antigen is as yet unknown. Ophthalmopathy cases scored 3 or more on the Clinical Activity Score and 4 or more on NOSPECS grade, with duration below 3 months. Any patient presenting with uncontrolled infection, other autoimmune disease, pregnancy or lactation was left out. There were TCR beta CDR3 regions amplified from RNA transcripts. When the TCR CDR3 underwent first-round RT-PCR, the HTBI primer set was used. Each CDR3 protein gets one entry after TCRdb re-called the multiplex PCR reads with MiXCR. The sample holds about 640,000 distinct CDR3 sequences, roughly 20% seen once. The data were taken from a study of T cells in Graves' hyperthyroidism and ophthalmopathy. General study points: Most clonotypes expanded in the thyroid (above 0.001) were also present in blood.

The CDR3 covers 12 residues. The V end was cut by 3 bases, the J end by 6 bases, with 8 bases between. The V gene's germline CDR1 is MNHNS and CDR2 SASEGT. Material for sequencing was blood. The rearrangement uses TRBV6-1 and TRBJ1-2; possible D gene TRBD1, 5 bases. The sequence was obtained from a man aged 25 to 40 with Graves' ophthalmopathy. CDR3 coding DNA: TGTGCCAGCAGTGATCCGGGGGATGGCTACACCTTC. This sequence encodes CASSDPGDGYTF.